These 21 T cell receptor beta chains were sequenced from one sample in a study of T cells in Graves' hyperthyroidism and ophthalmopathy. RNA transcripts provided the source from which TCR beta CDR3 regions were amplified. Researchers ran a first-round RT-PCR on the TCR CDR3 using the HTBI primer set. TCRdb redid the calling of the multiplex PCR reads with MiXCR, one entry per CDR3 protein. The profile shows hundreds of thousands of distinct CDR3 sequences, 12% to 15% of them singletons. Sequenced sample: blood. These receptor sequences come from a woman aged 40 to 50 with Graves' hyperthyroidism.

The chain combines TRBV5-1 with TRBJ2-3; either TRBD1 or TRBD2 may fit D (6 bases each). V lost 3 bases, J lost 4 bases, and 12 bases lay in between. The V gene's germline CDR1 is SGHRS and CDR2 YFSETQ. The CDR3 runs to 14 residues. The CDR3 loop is CASSSGATPDTQYF. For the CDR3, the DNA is TGCGCCAGCAGCTCGGGGGCAACGCCAGATACGCAGTATTTT.

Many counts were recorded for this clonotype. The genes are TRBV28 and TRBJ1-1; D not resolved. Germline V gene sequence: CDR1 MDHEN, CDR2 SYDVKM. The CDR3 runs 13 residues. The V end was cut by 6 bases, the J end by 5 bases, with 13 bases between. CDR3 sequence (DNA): TGTGCCAGCAGCCCGGTGTGGGTAACTGAAGCTTTCTTT. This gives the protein CASSPVWVTEAFF.

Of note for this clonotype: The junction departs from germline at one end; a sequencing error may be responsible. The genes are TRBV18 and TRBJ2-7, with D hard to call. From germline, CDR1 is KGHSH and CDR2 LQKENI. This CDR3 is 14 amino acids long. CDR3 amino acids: CASSPSAETYGQYF. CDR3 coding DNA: TGTGCCAGCTCACCTTCGGCGGAGACCTACGGGCAGTACTTC.

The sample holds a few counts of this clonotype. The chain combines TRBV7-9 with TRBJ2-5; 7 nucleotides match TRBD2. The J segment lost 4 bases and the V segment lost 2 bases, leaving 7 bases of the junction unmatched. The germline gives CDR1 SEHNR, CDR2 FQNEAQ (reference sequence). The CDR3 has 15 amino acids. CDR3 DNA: TGTGCCAGCAGCTTATTCAAAGCGGGGCTAGAGACCCAGTACTTC. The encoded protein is CASSLFKAGLETQYF.

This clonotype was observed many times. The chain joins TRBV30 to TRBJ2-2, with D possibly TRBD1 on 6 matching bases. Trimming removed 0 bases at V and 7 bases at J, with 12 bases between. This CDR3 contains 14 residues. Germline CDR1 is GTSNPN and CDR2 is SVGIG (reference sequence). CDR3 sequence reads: CAWSVLQGSGELFF. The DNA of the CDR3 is TGTGCCTGGAGTGTACTACAGGGTAGCGGGGAGCTGTTTTTT.

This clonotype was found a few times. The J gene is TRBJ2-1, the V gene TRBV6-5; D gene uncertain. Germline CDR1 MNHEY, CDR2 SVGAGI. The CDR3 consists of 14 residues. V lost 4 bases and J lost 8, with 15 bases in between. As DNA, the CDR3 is TGTGCCAGCAGTTCCCCCGAGGCCGGGTATGAGCAGTTCTTC. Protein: CASSSPEAGYEQFF.

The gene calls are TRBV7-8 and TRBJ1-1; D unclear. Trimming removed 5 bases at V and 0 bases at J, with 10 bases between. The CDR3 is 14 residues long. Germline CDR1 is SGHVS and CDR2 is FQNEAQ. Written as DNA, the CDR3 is TGTGCCAGCAGCGTTACAGCGTTGAACACTGAAGCTTTCTTT. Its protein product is CASSVTALNTEAFF.

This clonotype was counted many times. The CDR3 loop reads CASRAQGTDGYTF. DNA of the CDR3: TGTGCCAGCAGAGCACAGGGGACGGATGGCTACACCTTC. V and J are TRBV12-3 or TRBV12-4 and TRBJ1-2; 7 bases are shared with TRBD1. This CDR3 region has 13 residues. V trimming: 6 bases; J trimming: 6 bases; junction bases outside the gene matches: 7.

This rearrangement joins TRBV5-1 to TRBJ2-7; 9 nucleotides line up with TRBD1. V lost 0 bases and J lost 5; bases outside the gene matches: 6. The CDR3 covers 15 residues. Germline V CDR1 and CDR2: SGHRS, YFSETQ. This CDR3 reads CASSLALQGANEQYF. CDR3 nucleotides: TGCGCCAGCAGCTTGGCGTTACAGGGGGCGAACGAGCAGTACTTC.

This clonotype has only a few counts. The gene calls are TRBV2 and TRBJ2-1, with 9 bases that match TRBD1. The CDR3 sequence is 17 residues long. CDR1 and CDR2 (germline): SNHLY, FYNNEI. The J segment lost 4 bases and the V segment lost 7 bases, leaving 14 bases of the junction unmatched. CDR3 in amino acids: CASIPGQGASLYNEQFF. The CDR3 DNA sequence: TGTGCCAGCATCCCGGGACAGGGAGCGAGCCTATACAATGAGCAGTTCTTC.

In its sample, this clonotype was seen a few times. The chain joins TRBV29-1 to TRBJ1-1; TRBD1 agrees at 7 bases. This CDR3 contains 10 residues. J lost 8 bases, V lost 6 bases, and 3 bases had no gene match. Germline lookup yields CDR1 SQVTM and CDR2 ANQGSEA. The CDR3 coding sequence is TGCAGCGTGGAGGACAGGGAAGCTTTCTTT. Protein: CSVEDREAFF.

The CDR3 DNA is TGTGCCAGCAGCGGCGCGGGAGACAACAATGAGCAGTTCTTC. Its protein product is CASSGAGDNNEQFF. The V gene is TRBV9, the J gene TRBJ2-1; TRBD2 aligns across 7 bases. Losses at the gene ends were 3 bases for V and 5 bases for J; bases not matched to a gene: 5. The CDR3 runs 14 residues. Germline V CDR1 and CDR2: SGDLS, YYNGEE.

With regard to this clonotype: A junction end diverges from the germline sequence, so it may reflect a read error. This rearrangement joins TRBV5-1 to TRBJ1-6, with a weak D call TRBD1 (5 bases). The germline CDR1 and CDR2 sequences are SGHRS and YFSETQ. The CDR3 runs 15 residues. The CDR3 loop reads CASSLAGSYNSPLHF. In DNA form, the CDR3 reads TGTGCCAGCAGCTTGGCAGGGAGCTATAATTCACCCCTCCACTTT.

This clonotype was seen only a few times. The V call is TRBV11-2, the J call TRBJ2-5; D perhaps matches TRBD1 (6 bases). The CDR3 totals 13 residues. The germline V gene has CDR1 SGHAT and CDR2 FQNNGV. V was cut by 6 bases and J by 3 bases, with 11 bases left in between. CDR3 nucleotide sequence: TGTGCCAGCAGATCTGGACAGAAAGAGACCCAGTACTTC. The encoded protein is CASRSGQKETQYF.

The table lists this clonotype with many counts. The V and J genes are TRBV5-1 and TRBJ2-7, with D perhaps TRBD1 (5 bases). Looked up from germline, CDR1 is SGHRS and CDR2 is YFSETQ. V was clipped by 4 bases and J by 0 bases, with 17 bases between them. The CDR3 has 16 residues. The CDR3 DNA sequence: TGCGCCAGCAGCCCCCGGACGGACAATAGCTCCTACGAGCAGTACTTC. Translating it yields CASSPRTDNSSYEQYF. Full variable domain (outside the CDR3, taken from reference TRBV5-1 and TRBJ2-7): KAGVTQTPRYLIKTRGQQVTLSCSPISGHRSVSWYQQTPGQGLQFLFEYFSETQRNKGNFPGRFSGRQFSNSRSEMNVSTLELGDSALYLCASSPRTDNSSYEQYFGPGTRLTVT.

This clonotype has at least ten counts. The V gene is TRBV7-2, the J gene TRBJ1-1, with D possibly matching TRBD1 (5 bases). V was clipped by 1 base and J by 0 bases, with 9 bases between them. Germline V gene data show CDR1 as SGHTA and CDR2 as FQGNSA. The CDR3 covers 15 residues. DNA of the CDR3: TGTGCCAGCAGCTTAGGAGGGGCCATGAACACTGAAGCTTTCTTT. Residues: CASSLGGAMNTEAFF.

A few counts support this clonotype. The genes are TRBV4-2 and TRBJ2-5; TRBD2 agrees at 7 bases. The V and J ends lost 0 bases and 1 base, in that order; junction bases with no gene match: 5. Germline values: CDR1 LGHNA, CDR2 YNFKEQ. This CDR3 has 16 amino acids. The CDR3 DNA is TGTGCCAGCAGCCAAGAGGGGACTAAGGCCCAAGAGACCCAGTACTTC. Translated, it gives CASSQEGTKAQETQYF.

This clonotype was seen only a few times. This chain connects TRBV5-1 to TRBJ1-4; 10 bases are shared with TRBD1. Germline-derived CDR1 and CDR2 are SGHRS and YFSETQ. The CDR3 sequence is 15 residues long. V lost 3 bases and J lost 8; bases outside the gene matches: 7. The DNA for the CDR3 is TGCGCCAGCAGCTCCTCCGGGACAGGGGACGAAAAACTGTTTTTT. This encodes CASSSSGTGDEKLFF.

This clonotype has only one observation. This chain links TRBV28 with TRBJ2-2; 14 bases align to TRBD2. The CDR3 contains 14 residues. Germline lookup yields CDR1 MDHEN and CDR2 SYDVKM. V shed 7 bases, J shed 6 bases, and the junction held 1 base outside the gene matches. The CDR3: CASKTSGGAGELFF. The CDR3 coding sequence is TGTGCCAGCAAGACTAGCGGGGGGGCCGGGGAGCTGTTTTTT.

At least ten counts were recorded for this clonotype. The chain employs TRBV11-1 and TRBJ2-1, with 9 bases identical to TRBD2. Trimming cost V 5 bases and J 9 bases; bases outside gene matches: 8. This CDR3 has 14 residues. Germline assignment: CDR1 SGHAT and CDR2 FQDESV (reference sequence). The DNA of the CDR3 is TGTGCCAGCAGCCGAGCGGGAGGAAATAGTGAGCAGTTCTTC. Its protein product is CASSRAGGNSEQFF.

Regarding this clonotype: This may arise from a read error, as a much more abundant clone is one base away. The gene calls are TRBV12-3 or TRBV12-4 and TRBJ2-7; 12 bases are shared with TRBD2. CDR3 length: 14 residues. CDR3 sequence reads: CAGSLALAGGEQYF. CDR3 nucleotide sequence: TGTGCCGGCAGTTTGGCACTAGCGGGAGGCGAGCAGTACTTC.